This T cell receptor beta chain was sequenced in a study of naive and memory T cell subsets. Regarding the study as a whole: The RNA method is potentially sensitive to activation and differentiation changes.

The CDR3 totals 14 residues. CDR1 and CDR2 from the germline V gene are MGHDK and SYGVNS. Trimming took off 7 bases at V and 3 bases at J, with 15 bases between the two ends. A UMI-containing oligonucleotide was joined by 3' ligation to the TCR cDNA template. Adult healthy volunteers gave 2.5 ml peripheral blood for whole-blood RNA. This clonotype was counted many times. Its matching antigen is unknown. Ligated cDNA underwent four rounds of PCR with nested alpha and beta constant region primers and SP2. A single record per CDR3 protein comes from TCRdb applying MiXCR to the 5' RACE reads. The sample lists 56,000 or so distinct CDR3 sequences; more than 7.5% were seen once.

The origin of this receptor is a female donor in good health. This chain links TRBV25-1 with TRBJ1-1; D is unclear. The CDR3 reads CASTSPREYTEAFF. The CDR3 DNA follows: TGTGCCAGCACCTCCCCGCGAGAGTACACTGAAGCTTTCTTT.